Listed here are 14 T cell receptor beta chains from one sample, sequenced in a study of blood T cell repertoires in COVID-19. Generated by immunoSEQ multiplex PCR, the TCRdb table keeps only in-frame clones and is missing some. The table has about 140,000 clones, approximately 84% seen once; the top ten hold around 7.8%. The sequenced sample consisted of peripheral blood. The receptors stem from a human donor in a cohort sampled during active COVID-19.

The CDR3 sequence is CASSEVGGANTEAFF. The CDR3 DNA reads as TGTGCCAGCAGTGAGGTAGGGGGGGCGAACACTGAAGCTTTCTTT. The J gene is TRBJ1-1, the V gene TRBV6-4, with D maybe TRBD1 (6 bases). V was trimmed by 3 bases and J by 1 base, leaving 12 bases between them. Germline V gives CDR1 MRHNA, CDR2 SNTAGT. This CDR3 is 15 amino acids long.

The CDR3 loop reads CASRVGLVPDTQYF. The CDR3 coding sequence is TGTGCCAGCAGAGTGGGACTAGTGCCAGATACGCAGTATTTT. The rearrangement uses TRBV6-5 and TRBJ2-3; 8 bases are shared with TRBD2. Germline CDR1 MNHEY, CDR2 SVGAGI. The CDR3 consists of 14 residues. The J segment lost 4 bases and the V segment lost 6 bases, leaving 6 bases of the junction unmatched.

Here the CDR3 DNA reads TGTGCCAGCACCACTGGAAACACCATATATTTT. Its protein product is CASTTGNTIYF. The chain couples TRBV3-1 (or the pseudogene TRBV3-2) to TRBJ1-3; D is ambiguous. V was pared by 7 bases and J by 2 bases, with 3 bases between. The CDR3 sequence is 11 residues long. Germline V gene lookup returns CDR1 LGHDT and CDR2 YNNKEL (reference sequence).

This chain links TRBV28 with TRBJ1-2; a possible D gene is TRBD1 (5 bases). With 5 bases removed from V and 4 bases from J, the gap between germline ends came to 8 bases. The CDR3 contains 12 residues. Germline V lookup: CDR1 MDHEN, CDR2 SYDVKM. The CDR3 DNA follows: TGTGCCAGCAGTGATACAGGCTATGGCTACACCTTC. This gives the protein CASSDTGYGYTF.

The chain combines TRBV6-5 with TRBJ2-5; 14 bases fit TRBD2. The germline CDR1 and CDR2 sequences are MNHEY and SVGAGI. J gave up 6 bases and V 6 bases, and 6 bases lay outside the gene matches. The length of the CDR3 is 15 residues. The CDR3 loop is CASSPTSGGAKTQYF. CDR3 DNA sequence: TGTGCCAGCAGCCCGACTAGCGGGGGGGCAAAGACCCAGTACTTC.

The rearrangement uses TRBV6-1 and TRBJ2-3; D possibly corresponds to TRBD2 (6 bases). Trimming took 2 bases from V and 0 from J, leaving 12 bases between them. The germline V gene has CDR1 MNHNS and CDR2 SASEGT. The CDR3 has 16 amino acids. CDR3 sequence reads: CASSERLRGSTDTQYF. CDR3 nucleotide sequence: TGTGCCAGCAGTGAAAGGTTGCGGGGAAGCACAGATACGCAGTATTTT.

This clone was seen repeatedly, ten times or more. The V gene is TRBV19, the J gene TRBJ2-1, with 8 bases fitting TRBD2. Germline V lookup: CDR1 LNHDA, CDR2 SQIVND (reference sequence). V dropped 9 bases and J dropped 7; count of bases not matched to a gene: 14. The CDR3 runs 15 residues. In DNA form, the CDR3 reads TGTGCCAGCGAGGACTTGCGGGGGGTTGGGAATGAGCAGTTCTTC. Residues: CASEDLRGVGNEQFF.

The V call is TRBV25-1, the J call TRBJ1-1, with D perhaps matching TRBD1 (5 bases). This CDR3 spans 14 amino acids. Between the trimmed V and J ends, which lost 6 bases and 1 base, there was a span of 12 bases. Germline V gives CDR1 MGHDK, CDR2 SYGVNS. The CDR3 sequence: CASSDGHQNTEAFF. The CDR3 nucleotides are TGTGCCAGCAGCGACGGACACCAGAACACTGAAGCTTTCTTT.

This clone has ten or more counts. This chain uses TRBV28 with TRBJ2-7; TRBD1 is a possible D gene (6 bases). In germline, CDR1 is MDHEN, CDR2 SYDVKM. Trimming cost V 7 bases and J 5 bases, with 18 bases left between them. There are 14 residues in the CDR3. CDR3 protein: CASIPGQGFHEQYF. CDR3 nucleotides: TGTGCCAGCATCCCTGGCCAGGGGTTCCACGAGCAGTACTTC.

This CDR3 is CASSLCGTGGLNTEAFF. CDR3 nucleotides: TGTGCCAGCAGCTTATGCGGGACAGGGGGTCTTAACACTGAAGCTTTCTTT. The rearrangement joins TRBV7-4 to TRBJ1-1; TRBD1 matches at 11 bases. Germline V lookup: CDR1 SGHVT, CDR2 SQSDAQ. The CDR3 runs 17 residues. Trimming cost V 2 bases and J 2 bases; bases outside gene matches: 7. Full variable domain (outside the CDR3, taken from reference TRBV7-4 and TRBJ1-1): GAGVSQSPRYKVAKRGRDVALRCDSISGHVTLYWYRQTLGQGSEVLTYSQSDAQRDKSGRPSGRFSAERPERSVSTLKIQRTEQGDSAVYLCASSLCGTGGLNTEAFFGQGTRLTVV.

Turning to this clone: At one end, the junction sequence differs from germline, possibly due to a read error. The chain recombines TRBV11-2 with TRBJ2-4; unclear D gene. The germline CDR1 and CDR2 sequences are SGHAT and FQNNGV. The CDR3 length is 11 residues. As DNA, the CDR3 is TGTGCCAGCAGCCCCCGGTCAGGCCCGAACTTC. This encodes CASSPRSGPNF.

The chain couples TRBV5-8 to TRBJ2-3; D unresolved. The ends were cut back, 2 bases at V and 1 base at J, with 17 bases in the middle. Germline lookup yields CDR1 SGHTS and CDR2 YDEGEE. CDR3 length equals 17 residues. For the CDR3, the DNA is TGTGCCAGCAGCTTACCAATTTTTCACAGCCGCACAGATACGCAGTATTTT. Encoded protein: CASSLPIFHSRTDTQYF.

This sequence joins TRBV5-4 and TRBJ2-7; no firm D call. Trimming left V 2 bases short and J 0 bases short, with 12 bases between. The CDR3 runs to 15 residues. Germline V gene lookup returns CDR1 SGHNT and CDR2 YYREEE (reference sequence). CDR3 sequence (DNA): TGTGCCAGCAGCTTCGCCAGCACTACCTCCTACGAGCAGTACTTC. This gives the protein CASSFASTTSYEQYF.

This clone was detected only once. Being one base from a much bigger clone, this may be a read error. The chain links TRBV25-1 to TRBJ1-2, with a tentative D call TRBD1 (6 bases). V gave up 1 base and J gave up 2 bases, with 17 bases separating them. CDR3 length equals 17 residues. Germline CDR1 and CDR2: MGHDK and SYGVNS. The CDR3 DNA reads TGTGCCAGCAGTGAATTCTGGGGGCAAGACTTGAACTATGGCTACACCTTC. It translates to CASSEFWGQDLNYGYTF.